The 22 T cell receptor beta chains in this list originate from one sample, sequenced in a study of glioma-infiltrating T cells. Using RNA template, CDR3s of TCR alpha and beta were amplified with iRepertoire arm-PCR. MiXCR was run by TCRdb on the multiplex PCR reads, yielding one entry per CDR3 protein. The sample consists of more than 350,000 distinct CDR3 sequences, 35% to 45% of them appearing once. The source material was glioma tissue, nonneoplastic brain tissue, or PBMCs (not recorded which). The receptors come from a human donor with low-grade glioma or glioblastoma, undergoing nonglioma brain surgery, or in good health (not recorded which).

This clonotype was counted only a few times. This chain connects TRBV29-1 to TRBJ2-7; 12 nucleotides match TRBD1. Germline trimming cut 0 bases from V and 5 bases from J; bases unmatched to any gene: 8. From germline, CDR1 is SQVTM and CDR2 ANQGSEA. CDR3 length equals 16 residues. CDR3 in DNA: TGCAGCGTTGAAGAAGCCGGGACAGGGGGCTTCCACGAGCAGTACTTC. Its translation: CSVEEAGTGGFHEQYF.

This clonotype was detected ten times or more. V usage is TRBV27 and J usage is TRBJ2-1, with TRBD1 matching 8 bases. V was clipped by 3 bases and J by 3 bases; unmatched bases: 7. This CDR3 spans 16 amino acids. Germline V CDR1 and CDR2: MNHEY, SMNVEV (reference sequence). This chain's CDR3 is CASSFVWGTGYNEQFF. In DNA, the CDR3 is TGTGCCAGCAGTTTTGTATGGGGGACAGGCTACAATGAGCAGTTCTTC.

There are a few counts of this clonotype. This rearrangement joins TRBV25-1 to TRBJ2-2, with 7 bases aligning to TRBD1. From germline, CDR1 is MGHDK and CDR2 SYGVNS. V lost 4 bases and J lost 7; bases outside the gene matches: 6. The CDR3 contains 14 residues. The CDR3 coding sequence is TGTGCCAGCAGTGTCACAGGGGTTGGCGGGGAGCTGTTTTTT. Encoded protein: CASSVTGVGGELFF.

The chain employs TRBV2 and TRBJ2-1; 14 bases map to TRBD2. Germline lookup yields CDR1 SNHLY and CDR2 FYNNEI. Trimming cost V 4 bases and J 6 bases; bases outside gene matches: 8. The CDR3 runs to 17 residues. This chain's CDR3 is CASSGLAGGFGRNEQFF. The CDR3 bases are TGTGCCAGCAGTGGACTAGCGGGAGGGTTTGGGCGCAATGAGCAGTTCTTC.

Comments on this clonotype: A much larger clonotype is one base distant, so this may be a read error. The V gene is TRBV20-1, the J gene TRBJ1-1; D unresolved. CDR1 and CDR2 (germline): DFQATT, SNEGSKA (reference sequence). The CDR3 contains 12 residues. In DNA form, the CDR3 reads TGCAGTGCCATGACTGGGAACACTAAAGCTTTCTTT. This sequence encodes CSAMTGNTKAFF.

This clonotype was observed many times. The gene calls are TRBV6-2 or TRBV6-3 and TRBJ2-1, with TRBD2 identical over 11 bases. The CDR3 runs 19 residues. Germline lookup yields CDR1 MNHEY and CDR2 SVGEGT. V shed 6 bases, J shed 1 base, and the junction held 14 bases outside the gene matches. Here the CDR3 DNA reads TGTGCCAGCAGACTTAGGGGACTAGCGGATCTAGGGTCCTACAATGAGCAGTTCTTC. Protein sequence: CASRLRGLADLGSYNEQFF.

Turning to this clonotype: This sequence may be a read error, since a much larger clone differs from it by one base. The chain uses TRBV6-6 and TRBJ2-5, with no clear D. Deletions cut 6 bases from V and 0 bases from J, with 5 bases between. The CDR3 is 12 amino acids. In germline, CDR1 is MNHNY, CDR2 SVGAGI (reference sequence). The CDR3 bases are TGTGCCAGCAGAAGACACCAAGAGACCCAGTACTTC. Translating gives CASRRHQETQYF.

This clonotype has at least ten counts. The chain employs TRBV15 and TRBJ2-2; no definite D call. Trimming stripped 0 bases from V and 6 bases from J, with 8 bases between. Germline V gene data show CDR1 as LNHNV and CDR2 as YYDKDF (reference sequence). This CDR3 spans 14 amino acids. The CDR3 sequence is CATSRDLEAGELFF. CDR3 in DNA: TGTGCCACCAGCAGAGATCTGGAAGCCGGGGAGCTGTTTTTT.

The chain carries TRBV7-9 and TRBJ2-6; 16 nucleotides align to TRBD2. Germline lookup yields CDR1 SEHNR and CDR2 FQNEAQ (reference sequence). The CDR3 contains 21 residues. With 5 bases clipped from V and 0 bases from J, the junction kept 10 bases outside the gene matches. This chain's CDR3 is CASSTGLAGGPSSSGANVLTF. The CDR3 nucleotides read TGTGCCAGCAGCACGGGACTAGCGGGAGGGCCAAGCTCCTCTGGGGCCAACGTCCTGACTTTC.

V gene TRBV28 combines with J gene TRBJ2-7; 11 bases are shared with TRBD1. The V and J ends lost 4 bases and 0 bases, in that order; junction bases with no gene match: 8. The CDR3 sequence is 17 residues long. Germline lookup yields CDR1 MDHEN and CDR2 SYDVKM. DNA of the CDR3: TGTGCCAGCAGTTCCGGGACAGGGGGATTTTTCTCCTACGAGCAGTACTTC. This codes for CASSSGTGGFFSYEQYF.

The chain combines TRBV3-1 with TRBJ2-2; D is unclear. The ends were cut back, 4 bases at V and 5 bases at J, with 11 bases in the middle. Germline CDR1 is LGHDT and CDR2 is YNNKEL (reference sequence). CDR3 length: 14 residues. The CDR3 here is CASSPSRVTGELFF. CDR3 in DNA: TGTGCCAGCAGCCCATCCCGGGTTACCGGGGAGCTGTTTTTT. Complete variable domain (other parts from reference TRBV3-1 and TRBJ2-2): DTAVSQTPKYLVTQMGNDKSIKCEQNLGHDTMYWYKQDSKKFLKIMFSYNNKELIINETVPNRFSPKSPDKAHLNLHINSLELGDSAVYFCASSPSRVTGELFFGEGSRLTVL.

The J gene is TRBJ1-5, the V gene TRBV12-3 or TRBV12-4; D unclear. With 4 bases removed from V and 3 bases from J, the gap between germline ends came to 13 bases. CDR3 length: 15 residues. The CDR3 loop reads CASSSTYRTNQPQHF. The CDR3, as DNA: TGTGCCAGCAGTTCCACCTACAGAACCAATCAGCCCCAGCATTTT.

The genes are TRBV28 and TRBJ1-1; no reliable D call. V was cut by 1 base and J by 1 base, with 7 bases left in between. Looked up from germline, CDR1 is MDHEN and CDR2 is SYDVKM. The CDR3 runs 14 residues. CDR3 in amino acids: CASSLSAQNTEAFF. The CDR3 DNA reads TGTGCCAGCAGTTTATCAGCCCAGAACACTGAAGCTTTCTTT.

This chain uses TRBV12-3 or TRBV12-4 with TRBJ1-1; 7 bases are a match to TRBD1. V was clipped by 8 bases and J by 1 base; unmatched bases: 10. The CDR3 extends over 15 amino acids. The CDR3 DNA is TGTGCCAGCGGCCAACTATACAGGGGGAACACTGAAGCTTTCTTT. Encoded protein: CASGQLYRGNTEAFF.

Turning to this clonotype: Relative to the germline gene, one junction end is altered; a read error may explain this. The chain recombines TRBV7-9 with TRBJ2-7, with D possibly being TRBD2 (7 bases). The CDR3 contains 13 residues. Germline V gene data show CDR1 as SEHNR and CDR2 as FQNEAQ (reference sequence). This CDR3 is CACSRGGGLEQYF. CDR3 sequence (DNA): TGTGCCTGCAGCCGGGGAGGGGGGTTAGAGCAGTACTTC.

This clonotype was observed many times. The chain combines TRBV28 with TRBJ1-4; no definite D call. Trimming pared 6 bases from V and 2 bases from J, leaving 7 bases between. The germline gives CDR1 MDHEN, CDR2 SYDVKM. This CDR3 is built from 13 residues. CDR3: CASRSWTNEKLFF. CDR3 DNA sequence: TGTGCCAGCAGGAGTTGGACTAATGAAAAACTGTTTTTT.

On this clonotype itself: A much larger clone lies a single base off, so this may be a read error. The chain combines TRBV6-2 or TRBV6-3 with TRBJ2-5; D may correspond to TRBD1 or TRBD2 (5 bases each). Trimming left V 2 bases short and J 9 bases short, with 10 bases between. Germline assignment: CDR1 MNHEY and CDR2 SVGEGT. The CDR3 covers 12 residues. CDR3 in DNA: TGTGCCAGCAGTTACCACGGGGCCCCCCAGTACTTC. Protein product: CASSYHGAPQYF.

The rearrangement links TRBV20-1 to TRBJ2-2; TRBD1 agrees at 12 bases. The V gene end was trimmed by 1 base and the J gene end by 1 base; junction bases not matched to a gene: 10. This CDR3 has 19 amino acids. Germline CDR1 is DFQATT and CDR2 is SNEGSKA (reference sequence). The CDR3 sequence: CSARVTTGTGGRNTGELFF. CDR3 bases: TGCAGTGCTAGAGTTACCACCGGGACAGGGGGCCGGAACACCGGGGAGCTGTTTTTT.

The chain has TRBV18 and TRBJ2-7, with D unclear. Germline V gene sequence: CDR1 KGHSH, CDR2 LQKENI. The CDR3 loop spans 13 amino acids. Trimming pared 3 bases from V and 5 bases from J, leaving 11 bases between. In DNA form, the CDR3 reads TGTGCCAGCTCACCTACACCTTACCACGAGCAGTACTTC. It codes for CASSPTPYHEQYF. Together with reference TRBV18 and TRBJ2-7, the CDR3 gives the full variable domain: NAGVMQNPRHLVRRRGQEARLRCSPMKGHSHVYWYRQLPEEGLKFMVYLQKENIIDESGMPKERFSAEFPKEGPSILRIQQVVRGDSAAYFCASSPTPYHEQYFGPGTRLTVT.

As for this clonotype: This may be a read error, as it is one base from a much larger clone. The chain carries TRBV6-2 or TRBV6-3 and TRBJ2-2; D call uncertain. Looked up from germline, CDR1 is MNHEY and CDR2 is SVGEGT. There are 13 residues in the CDR3. Trimming removed 2 bases from V and 7 bases from J, with 8 bases in between. CDR3 nucleotides: TGTGCCAGCAGTTACCTCTGGATCGGGGAGCTGTTTTTT. Encoded protein: CASSYLWIGELFF.

This clonotype was counted between two and nine times. V gene TRBV2 combines with J gene TRBJ2-5; 8 bases match TRBD1. Germline CDR1 and CDR2: SNHLY and FYNNEI. Trimming cost V 10 bases and J 5 bases; bases outside gene matches: 3. This CDR3 is built from 11 residues. CDR3 sequence: CATRQGETQYF. CDR3 DNA: TGTGCCACCCGACAGGGGGAGACCCAGTACTTC. Full variable domain (remainder filled in from reference TRBV2 and TRBJ2-5): EPEVTQTPSHQVTQMGQEVILRCVPISNHLYFYWYRQILGQKVEFLVSFYNNEISEKSEIFDDQFSVERPDGSNFTLKIRSTKLEDSAMYFCATRQGETQYFGPGTRLLVL.

A note on this clonotype: A much larger clone lies a single base off, so this may be a read error. This chain links TRBV27 with TRBJ2-2; no clear D gene. The germline V gene has CDR1 MNHEY and CDR2 SMNVEV (reference sequence). The CDR3 loop spans 13 amino acids. CDR3 in DNA: TGTGCCAGCGGTTTATCGACCCCCGGGGAGCTGTTTTTT. It yields the protein CASGLSTPGELFF.